This passage covers 30 T cell receptor beta chains from one sample sequenced in a study of patients and donors after allogeneic stem cell transplantation. TCRdb reprocessed the RT-PCR reads via MiXCR and lists one record per CDR3 protein. The table has approximately 250,000 distinct CDR3 sequences, roughly 13% seen once; the top ten hold approximately 10%. The material sequenced was blood, either unsorted or a sorted T cell fraction (not recorded which). Source of these receptors: a human donor who was either an allogeneic HSCT recipient or a stem cell or donor lymphocyte infusion donor (not recorded which). It is not recorded whose cells these are; they may come from a transplant donor.

A few counts support this clonotype. V is TRBV11-3 and J is TRBJ2-7; D is undetermined. Trimming left V 3 bases short and J 0 bases short, with 9 bases between. The CDR3 runs 14 residues. Germline values: CDR1 SGHNT, CDR2 YENEEA. CDR3 sequence: CASSFGMSSYEQYF. CDR3 bases: TGTGCCAGCAGCTTTGGGATGAGCTCCTACGAGCAGTACTTC. The full variable domain, rest sourced from reference TRBV11-3 and TRBJ2-7, is EAGVVQSPRYKIIEKKQPVAFWCNPISGHNTLYWYLQNLGQGPELLIRYENEEAVDDSQLPKDRFSAERLKGVDSTLKIQPAELGDSAVYLCASSFGMSSYEQYFGPGTRLTVT.

In its sample, this clonotype was seen a few times. The chain recombines TRBV5-1 with TRBJ1-2; D possibly corresponds to TRBD1 (6 bases). With 0 bases removed from V and 6 bases from J, the gap between germline ends came to 12 bases. Germline CDR1 SGHRS, CDR2 YFSETQ. This CDR3 region has 14 residues. The CDR3 DNA is TGCGCCAGCAGCTTGGAGGGGGGGGCGCATGGCTACACCTTC. Its translation is CASSLEGGAHGYTF.

The V gene is TRBV20-1, the J gene TRBJ2-5; the D is unclear. From germline, CDR1 is DFQATT and CDR2 SNEGSKA (reference sequence). V lost 6 bases to trimming and J lost 5 bases, with 13 bases between them. The CDR3 contains 12 residues. CDR3 DNA: TGCAGTGCCCCTGCCTGGCAGGAGACCCAGTACTTC. It translates to CSAPAWQETQYF.

This clonotype was detected many times. The chain recombines TRBV11-2 with TRBJ2-7, with TRBD1 matching over 7 bases. The CDR3 consists of 14 residues. The V gene's germline CDR1 is SGHAT and CDR2 FQNNGV. The trim removed 7 bases at V and 2 bases at J, leaving 8 bases unmatched. CDR3 loop: CASTSDRATYEQYF. Here the CDR3 DNA reads TGTGCCAGCACCTCCGACAGGGCGACCTACGAGCAGTACTTC.

The rearrangement joins TRBV11-3 to TRBJ1-6; D is unresolved. CDR3 length equals 15 residues. V shed 3 bases and J shed 0 bases, with 6 bases lying between them. Germline-derived CDR1 and CDR2 are SGHNT and YENEEA. The CDR3 loop is CASSFTSSYNSPLHF. The CDR3 bases are TGTGCCAGCAGCTTTACCAGCTCCTATAATTCACCCCTCCACTTT.

The V call is TRBV5-1, the J call TRBJ2-5; perhaps TRBD2 as D (5 bases). The V end lost 4 bases, the J end lost 3 bases, and 10 bases lay between the germline ends. CDR1 is SGHRS, CDR2 YFSETQ, per germline. The CDR3 is made up of 13 amino acids. Written as DNA, the CDR3 is TGCGCCAGCAGCCGAACTAGGGAAGAGACCCAGTACTTC. Its translation: CASSRTREETQYF.

V gene TRBV11-2 combines with J gene TRBJ2-2; TRBD1 matches 7 bases. CDR1 is SGHAT and CDR2 is FQNNGV in the germline V gene. This CDR3 spans 15 amino acids. V gave up 8 bases and J gave up 6 bases; unmatched junction bases: 12. This CDR3 is CASARLGGMAGELFF. The CDR3 bases are TGTGCCAGCGCCAGATTAGGGGGCATGGCCGGGGAGCTGTTTTTT. Complete variable domain (other parts from reference TRBV11-2 and TRBJ2-2): EAGVAQSPRYKIIEKRQSVAFWCNPISGHATLYWYQQILGQGPKLLIQFQNNGVVDDSQLPKDRFSAERLKGVDSTLKIQPAKLEDSAVYLCASARLGGMAGELFFGEGSRLTVL.

This chain uses TRBV7-2 with TRBJ1-2, with TRBD1 identical over 9 bases. The CDR3 covers 16 residues. Germline trimming cut 5 bases from V and 4 bases from J; bases unmatched to any gene: 11. Germline V CDR1 and CDR2: SGHTA, FQGNSA. The CDR3 region has the DNA TGTGCCAGCAGCAAACCGGGACAGGGTTTCGCCTATGGCTACACCTTC. Translated, it gives CASSKPGQGFAYGYTF.

The CDR3 DNA reads TGCGCCAGCAGCGGGGGACAGGGTACTTCACCCCTCCACTTT. Encoded protein: CASSGGQGTSPLHF. This rearrangement joins TRBV5-1 to TRBJ1-6; 9 nucleotides agree with TRBD1. Germline V gives CDR1 SGHRS, CDR2 YFSETQ. The CDR3 length is 14 residues. Trimming at V came to 4 bases and at J to 9 bases, leaving 5 bases not matched to a gene.

The chain has TRBV7-3 and TRBJ1-1; D perhaps matches TRBD1 (6 bases). This CDR3 is built from 15 residues. Germline V gene data show CDR1 as SGHTA and CDR2 as FQGTGA. V lost 5 bases and J 3 bases, leaving 16 bases between the germline ends. The CDR3 here is CASSPRGGRDTEAFF. The CDR3 nucleotides are TGTGCCAGCAGCCCCCGTGGGGGGCGGGACACTGAAGCTTTCTTT.

The V gene is TRBV5-1, the J gene TRBJ2-1; D is ambiguous. Trimming shortened V by 2 bases and J by 0 bases, and 9 bases separated the two germline ends. This CDR3 is built from 15 residues. The germline CDR1 and CDR2 sequences are SGHRS and YFSETQ. The CDR3 bases are TGCGCCAGCAGCTTCCGGGCCACCTCCTACAATGAGCAGTTCTTC. Residues: CASSFRATSYNEQFF.

Many counts were recorded for this clonotype. This chain joins TRBV7-3 and TRBJ1-1, with 9 bases identical to TRBD1. CDR1 and CDR2 (germline): SGHTA, FQGTGA. The CDR3 totals 13 residues. V shed 5 bases, J shed 7 bases, and the junction held 5 bases outside the gene matches. The chain's CDR3 is CASSPRQGDEAFF. For the CDR3, the DNA is TGTGCCAGCAGCCCCCGACAGGGGGATGAAGCTTTCTTT. The entire variable domain, with the rest obtained from reference TRBV7-3 and TRBJ1-1, is as follows: GAGVSQTPSNKVTEKGKYVELRCDPISGHTALYWYRQSLGQGPEFLIYFQGTGAADDSGLPNDRFFAVRPEGSVSTLKIQRTERGDSAVYLCASSPRQGDEAFFGQGTRLTVV.

This rearrangement joins TRBV6-1 to TRBJ1-1, with D tentatively TRBD1 (6 bases). The V gene's germline CDR1 is MNHNS and CDR2 SASEGT. The CDR3 consists of 13 residues. The V and J ends lost 10 bases and 0 bases respectively, with 12 bases between them. The CDR3 is CATRTEMNTEAFF. Written as DNA, the CDR3 is TGTGCCACCCGGACAGAGATGAACACTGAAGCTTTCTTT.

This clonotype was recorded at least ten times. The V gene is TRBV24-1, the J gene TRBJ2-1; D remains ambiguous. The CDR3 is 12 residues long. Trimming took 4 bases from V and 7 from J, leaving 7 bases between them. The germline CDR1 and CDR2 sequences are KGHDR and SFDVKD. The CDR3 sequence: CATSEHKNEQFF. CDR3 nucleotides: TGTGCCACCAGTGAACATAAGAATGAGCAGTTCTTC.

This clonotype was observed a few times. V is TRBV20-1 and J is TRBJ2-7, with 8 nucleotides matching TRBD1. CDR3 length: 13 amino acids. CDR1 DFQATT and CDR2 SNEGSKA come from the germline V gene (reference sequence). J was trimmed by 4 bases and V by 3 bases; bases with no gene match: 5. The DNA for the CDR3 is TGCAGTGCTAGCGGCAGGGGGCTATACGAGCAGTACTTC. It encodes CSASGRGLYEQYF.

There are many counts of this clonotype. The V call is TRBV7-2, the J call TRBJ1-1; the D gene is possibly TRBD1 (5 bases). Germline V CDR1 and CDR2: SGHTA, FQGNSA. V lost 1 base to trimming and J lost 6 bases, with 12 bases between them. This CDR3 comprises 14 residues. CDR3 loop: CASSLDLSRAEAFF. Written as DNA, the CDR3 is TGTGCCAGCAGCTTAGATTTGAGCAGGGCTGAAGCTTTCTTT.

This clonotype was picked up a small number of times. The V and J genes are TRBV4-3 and TRBJ2-3; TRBD2 aligns across 8 bases. Germline lookup yields CDR1 LGHNA and CDR2 YSLEER. The CDR3 has 15 residues. V lost 1 base to trimming and J lost 6 bases; unmatched junction nucleotides: 6. CDR3 nucleotide sequence: TGCGCCAGCAGCCAAGTATCGGGGGGGGTGGATACGCAGTATTTT. It codes for CASSQVSGGVDTQYF.

The chain combines TRBV6-2 or TRBV6-3 with TRBJ2-1, with D perhaps matching TRBD2 (5 bases). The germline V and J ends were trimmed by 10 bases and 0 bases, with 13 bases remaining between them. Germline lookup yields CDR1 MNHEY and CDR2 SVGEGT. The CDR3 contains 14 residues. Here the CDR3 DNA reads TGTGCCACCCGGGAACCCCGCTCCTACAATGAGCAGTTCTTC. Its protein is CATREPRSYNEQFF.

This chain connects TRBV21-1 to TRBJ2-1; whether TRBD2, the table's D call, matches the DNA was not checked. TRBV21-1 is a known pseudogene. CDR3 size: 14 residues. The CDR3 is CASSPSVGGNEQFF. The DNA of the CDR3 is TGTGCCAGCAGCCCCTCGGTAGGCGGTAATGAGCAGTTCTTC.

The V and J genes are TRBV12-3 or TRBV12-4 and TRBJ1-5; no definite D call. The CDR3 sequence is 13 residues long. V was cut by 6 bases and J by 5 bases, with 11 bases left in between. Here the CDR3 DNA reads TGTGCCAGCAGCACTGGACCATATCAGCCCCAGCATTTT. Translating gives CASSTGPYQPQHF.

This clonotype was seen repeatedly, ten times or more. The chain employs TRBV7-2 and TRBJ2-5; TRBD2 aligns across 7 bases. CDR1 and CDR2 from the germline V gene are SGHTA and FQGNSA. CDR3 length: 17 residues. J lost 2 bases, V lost 3 bases, and 12 bases had no gene match. The CDR3 sequence is CASSFGLRGGQQETQYF. The CDR3 bases are TGTGCCAGCAGCTTTGGCTTGCGCGGGGGTCAGCAAGAGACCCAGTACTTC.

The chain joins TRBV4-1 to TRBJ2-5, with TRBD1 matching 8 bases. Germline V lookup: CDR1 MGHRA, CDR2 YSYEKL. V trimming: 4 bases; J trimming: 4 bases; junction bases outside the gene matches: 11. The CDR3 contains 16 residues. The CDR3 loop reads CASSLSPGTGGETQYF. The CDR3 DNA sequence: TGCGCCAGCAGCCTTTCTCCGGGGACAGGAGGAGAGACCCAGTACTTC.

CDR3 residues: CASSQDWEKLFF. CDR3 DNA: TGTGCCAGCAGCCAAGATTGGGAAAAACTGTTTTTT. The chain uses TRBV14 and TRBJ1-4; the D is unclear. The germline V gene has CDR1 SGHDN and CDR2 FVKESK. The CDR3 length is 12 residues. V was cut by 0 bases and J by 8 bases, with 4 bases left in between. Full variable domain (remainder filled in from reference TRBV14 and TRBJ1-4): EAGVTQFPSHSVIEKGQTVTLRCDPISGHDNLYWYRRVMGKEIKFLLHFVKESKQDESGMPNNRFLAERTGGTYSTLKVQPAELEDSGVYFCASSQDWEKLFFGSGTQLSVL.

This clonotype was found many times. The chain carries TRBV4-2 and TRBJ2-1, with a tentative D call TRBD2 (6 bases). This CDR3 contains 16 residues. Germline V gene lookup returns CDR1 LGHNA and CDR2 YNFKEQ. Trimming shortened V by 1 base and J by 1 base, and 11 bases separated the two germline ends. CDR3 in DNA: TGTGCCAGCAGCCAAGCCCTAGCGAATTCCTACAATGAGCAGTTCTTC. It specifies CASSQALANSYNEQFF.

Ten or more counts support this clonotype. The chain employs TRBV12-3 or TRBV12-4 and TRBJ1-1; D might be TRBD1 (6 bases). The V gene lost 10 bases and the J gene lost 5 bases, with 26 bases spanning the gap. The CDR3 is 16 amino acids. CDR3 nucleotide sequence: TGTGCCACCCGAAGGGGGGACGGAGTAGGTGGGACTGAAGCTTTCTTT. Amino acids: CATRRGDGVGGTEAFF.

This clonotype was seen a handful of times. This chain joins TRBV19 and TRBJ2-1, with D possibly TRBD2 on 5 matching bases. V dropped 6 bases and J dropped 5 bases, with 17 bases sitting between them. The germline V gene encodes CDR1 LNHDA and CDR2 SQIVND (reference sequence). CDR3 length: 15 amino acids. The CDR3 DNA sequence: TGTGCCAGTAGCACCCCCGGACTGGTTAACAATGAGCAGTTCTTC. Its translation: CASSTPGLVNNEQFF.

The chain joins TRBV6-1 to TRBJ1-5, with no clear D. This CDR3 comprises 13 residues. Germline V gene sequence: CDR1 MNHNS, CDR2 SASEGT. Trimming removed 7 bases at V and 10 bases at J, with 17 bases between. For the CDR3, the DNA is TGTGCCAGCAATCCAAGGGCCGGGGAACCCCAGCATTTT. Translating it yields CASNPRAGEPQHF.

The chain links TRBV7-3 to TRBJ2-1, with TRBD2 matching 7 bases. CDR3 size: 14 residues. The ends lost 2 bases at V and 7 bases at J; junction bases unmatched: 5. Germline CDR1 SGHTA, CDR2 FQGTGA. DNA of the CDR3: TGTGCCAGCAGCTTATCGCGGGAGCGGAATGAGCAGTTCTTC. Translating gives CASSLSRERNEQFF.

The chain couples TRBV7-9 to TRBJ1-1, with D possibly matching TRBD1 (5 bases). V gave up 0 bases and J gave up 5 bases, with 16 bases separating them. Germline loops: CDR1 SEHNR, CDR2 FQNEAQ (reference sequence). This CDR3 contains 16 residues. As DNA, the CDR3 is TGTGCCAGCAGCTTAGCGGGGACCCCCCCAGGAACTGAAGCTTTCTTT. Its protein is CASSLAGTPPGTEAFF.

This clonotype turned up a few times. V is TRBV4-3 and J is TRBJ1-3; D remains unclear. Looked up from germline, CDR1 is LGHNA and CDR2 is YSLEER. V gave up 0 bases and J gave up 4 bases, with 13 bases separating them. The CDR3 totals 16 residues. The CDR3 here is CASSQDSGLEGNTIYF. In DNA, the CDR3 is TGCGCCAGCAGCCAAGATTCTGGCCTGGAGGGAAACACCATATATTTT.